Listed below are T cell receptor beta chains from one sample, sequenced in a study of response to subunit inactivated influenza vaccine. TCRdb passed the RT-PCR reads through MiXCR, listing each CDR3 protein once. The sample records approximately 490,000 distinct CDR3 sequences, roughly 7.6% being singletons. The source was PBMCs from blood, collected roughly 24 months after vaccination. The origin of the receptors is a man between 50 and 75 years old who received an inactivated influenza vaccine. CDR3s include the opening cysteine and the closing phenylalanine or tryptophan. A D gene is named only where the DNA matches it firmly. Clone sizes are given selectively: once, few, many, or a class where the clone is expanded.

>TRBJ2-2|15|TRBD2|TRBV6-5|few
TGTGCCAGCAGTTACGGGGGAGGGCTAATCGGGGAGCTGTTTTTT
CASSYGGGLIGELFF
>TRBJ2-7|14|TRBD1|TRBV3-1|few
TGTGCCAGCAGCCAAGAAGGGGGCCGGAACGAGCAGTACTTC
CASSQEGGRNEQYF
>TRBJ2-3|16|TRBD2|TRBV4-2|-
TGTGCCAGCAGCCAGGCACTAGCGGGGGACCTAGATACGCAGTATTTT
CASSQALAGDLDTQYF
>TRBJ2-3|18|-|TRBV28|many
TGTGCCAGCAGTTTAAAGGCCAGTCGGATAGATAGCACAGATACGCAGTATTTT
CASSLKASRIDSTDTQYF
>TRBJ2-1|13|-|TRBV5-1|many
TGCGCCAGCAGCTTGAACACCTACAATGAGCAGTTCTTC
CASSLNTYNEQFF
>TRBJ2-7|15|-|TRBV4-2|few
TGTGCCAGCAGCCAGGCCGTGACGGGAGCTAACGAGCAGTACTTC
CASSQAVTGANEQYF
>TRBJ2-1|13|-|TRBV14|few
TGTGCCAGCAGCCAATTTCGATCGAGTGAGCAGTTCTTC
CASSQFRSSEQFF
>TRBJ2-3|14|-|TRBV5-1|-
TGCGCCAGCAGCGTACGGCGCGGGGCGGATACGCAGTATTTT
CASSVRRGADTQYF
>TRBJ1-2|15|-|TRBV4-1|few
TGCGCCAGCAGCCAGGCGGCGGGCAGGGTAATAGGCTACACCTTC
CASSQAAGRVIGYTF
>TRBJ2-1|15|TRBD2|TRBV6-1|many
TGTGCCAGCAGTCTTTTAGCGGGAGTCTACAATGAGCAGTTCTTC
CASSLLAGVYNEQFF
>TRBJ2-1|15|-|TRBV28|-
TGTGCCAGCAGTTTAGGGGGGAGAGCCTACAATGAGCAGTTCTTC
CASSLGGRAYNEQFF
>TRBJ1-1|16|-|TRBV5-1|-
TGCGCCAGCAGCACCGACCCACAGGGAGGGAACACTGAAGCTTTCTTT
CASSTDPQGGNTEAFF
>TRBJ2-1|14|-|TRBV5-1|many
TGCGCCAGCAGCTTGGAAGGGCATGGAATCGAGCAGTTCTTC
CASSLEGHGIEQFF
>TRBJ2-1|15|-|TRBV28|many
TGTGCCAGCAGTTTGTCGGCCAGGGTCGGCAATGAGCAGTTCTTC
CASSLSARVGNEQFF
>TRBJ2-7|17|TRBD2|TRBV28|few
TGTGCCAGCAGTTTATCCAGGGCGGGAGGAAAAGGGCGCGAGCAGTACTTC
CASSLSRAGGKGREQYF
>TRBJ2-5|15|-|TRBV20-1|many
TGCAGTGCTAGAGGTCCGGGAGTACTTCGGGAGACCCAGTACTTC
CSARGPGVLRETQYF
>TRBJ2-3|16|TRBD1|TRBV7-2|-
TGTGCCAGCAGCTTATCTGCGACAGGGGGAACAGATACGCAGTATTTT
CASSLSATGGTDTQYF
>TRBJ1-5|14|-|TRBV2|many
TGTGCCAGCAGGCCTGAACCGGGGTCTCAGCCCCAGCATTTT
CASRPEPGSQPQHF
>TRBJ2-1|14|TRBD1|TRBV25-1|-
TGTGCCAGCAGTTGGGCGGGACAGGGGAATGAGCAGTTCTTC
CASSWAGQGNEQFF
>TRBJ2-1|15|TRBD2|TRBV4-2|many
TGTGCCAGCAGCCAACTAGCGGGAGCGCCGAATGAGCAGTTCTTC
CASSQLAGAPNEQFF
>TRBJ2-6|18|-|TRBV6-2/TRBV6-3|few
TGTGCCAGCAGACGACGCTGGGACGGTTACTCTGGGGCCAACGTCCTGACTTTC
CASRRRWDGYSGANVLTF
>TRBJ2-7|12|-|TRBV7-8|few
TGTGCCAGCAGCTCCGGGACCTCCGAGCAGTACTTC
CASSSGTSEQYF
>TRBJ2-7|14|TRBD2|TRBV18|few
TGTGCCAGCTCACCAACTAGCGGGAGCGACGAGCAGTACTTC
CASSPTSGSDEQYF
>TRBJ2-5|13|-|TRBV18|many
TGTGCCAGCTCACCAGGATGGGGGGAGACCCAGTACTTC
CASSPGWGETQYF
>TRBJ2-2|13|-|TRBV12-3/TRBV12-4|-
TGTGCCAGCAGCCCTCGCAGGCTCGGGGAGCTGTTTTTT
CASSPRRLGELFF
>TRBJ2-2|16|TRBD2|TRBV7-8|few
TGTGCCAGCAGAGGCACTAGCGGGGGGAACACCGGGGAGCTGTTTTTT
CASRGTSGGNTGELFF
>TRBJ2-4|12|-|TRBV12-3/TRBV12-4|many
TGTGCCAGCAGTTTGTTCGGAAACATTCAGTACTTC
CASSLFGNIQYF
>TRBJ1-1|15|TRBD1|TRBV9|-
TGTGCCAGCAGCTCGGGGACAGGGTGGGACACTGAAGCTTTCTTT
CASSSGTGWDTEAFF
>TRBJ1-5|15|-|TRBV6-1|-
TGTGCCAGCTCCCGTGACACACATAGCAATCAGCCCCAGCATTTT
CASSRDTHSNQPQHF
>TRBJ2-1|14|TRBD2|TRBV20-1|many
TGCAGTGCTAGCCTAGCGGGAGTCCCGGGGGAGCAGTTCTTC
CSASLAGVPGEQFF
>TRBJ2-6|16|-|TRBV29-1|-
TGCAGCGTTGGTCACAGTACTCGATCTGGGGCCAACGTCCTGACTTTC
CSVGHSTRSGANVLTF
>TRBJ2-5|15|-|TRBV9|-
TGTGCCAGCAGCGTAGGTGGCGGGACCCCGAAGACCCAGTACTTC
CASSVGGGTPKTQYF
>TRBJ2-5|18|-|TRBV11-2|few
TGTGCCAGCAGCTTTGGCTTAACCGCAGGCGGAAATAAAGAGACCCAGTACTTC
CASSFGLTAGGNKETQYF
>TRBJ1-2|13|-|TRBV20-1|few
TGCAGTGCTACGCAGGACAATACCTATGGCTACACCTTC
CSATQDNTYGYTF
>TRBJ1-2|16|TRBD1|TRBV4-1|-
TGCGCCAGCAGCCAACCACGGAGGGGGCGGATTTATGGCTACACCTTC
CASSQPRRGRIYGYTF
>TRBJ1-1|13|-|TRBV18|-
TGTGCCAGCTTCAAACAGGGATCTACTGAAGCTTTCTTT
CASFKQGSTEAFF
>TRBJ2-5|15|-|TRBV5-1|few
TGCGCCAGCAACAGTGGGGGAGGCGGCCAAGAGACCCAGTACTTC
CASNSGGGGQETQYF
>TRBJ1-2|14|-|TRBV12-3/TRBV12-4|many
TGTGCCAGCACCCGCCTCGGGTCGGTGTATGGCTACACCTTC
CASTRLGSVYGYTF
>TRBJ1-1|12|TRBD1|TRBV3-1|many
TGTGCCAGCAGCCAAGGGGGACAGGAAGCTTTCTTT
CASSQGGQEAFF
>TRBJ2-5|17|TRBD2|TRBV7-6|many
TGTGCCAGCAGCTTAGGGCGACTAGCGGGAACGGGGGAGACCCAGTACTTC
CASSLGRLAGTGETQYF
>TRBJ2-1|19|TRBD2|TRBV28|-
TGTGCCAGCAACCTAGCGGGACTAGCGGGAGTAGGTCTAAGGAATGAGCAGTTCTTC
CASNLAGLAGVGLRNEQFF
>TRBJ1-1|17|TRBD1|TRBV7-2|many
TGTGCCAGCAGCCGTTTAACGGGACAGACATATAACACTGAAGCTTTCTTT
CASSRLTGQTYNTEAFF
>TRBJ1-1|14|-|TRBV12-3/TRBV12-4|-
TGTGCCAGCAGTTTATCCGTCCGGGCCACTGAAGCTTTCTTT
CASSLSVRATEAFF
>TRBJ2-2|15|TRBD1|TRBV4-2|few
TGTGCCAGCAGCCCCTGGACAGGGAGCACCGGGGAGCTGTTTTTT
CASSPWTGSTGELFF
>TRBJ2-3|15|-|TRBV4-3|few
TGCGCCAGCAGCCAGGCCGTGAGGGGGACAGATACGCAGTATTTT
CASSQAVRGTDTQYF
>TRBJ1-4|12|-|TRBV29-1|few
TGCAGCGTTTCGAAAGGAAATGAAAAACTGTTTTTT
CSVSKGNEKLFF
>TRBJ1-4|14|-|TRBV7-2|-
TGTGCCAGCAGCTTAGAAGAGGGGAATGGAAAACTGTTTTTT
CASSLEEGNGKLFF
>TRBJ2-7|17|TRBD2|TRBV7-2|many
TGTGCCAGCAGCTTAGGTAGGACTAGCGGGGGCCGAGACGAGCAGTACTTC
CASSLGRTSGGRDEQYF
>TRBJ2-3|15|TRBD1|TRBV9|few
TGTGCCAGCAGCGAATGGACAGGGGCAGCAGATACGCAGTATTTT
CASSEWTGAADTQYF
>TRBJ2-5|17|TRBD1|TRBV10-3|-
TGTGCCATCAGTCTGGGGACAGGGGGCGAAATTGGAAAGACCCAGTACTTC
CAISLGTGGEIGKTQYF
>TRBJ2-5|13|TRBD2|TRBV28|few
TGTGCCAGCACCGTTCCGGGAGGAGAGACCCAGTACTTC
CASTVPGGETQYF
>TRBJ2-1|14|-|TRBV20-1|few
TGCAGTGCTAGAGGAGCCTCTTCCTACAATGAGCAGTTCTTC
CSARGASSYNEQFF
>TRBJ2-2|13|-|TRBV29-1|many
TGCAGCGTTGATCGGGAAAACACCGGGGAGCTGTTTTTT
CSVDRENTGELFF
>TRBJ1-4|14|TRBD1|TRBV20-1|many
TGCAGTGCCACCACAGGGGTGTTAGGGGAAAAACTGTTTTTT
CSATTGVLGEKLFF
>TRBJ2-6|17|-|TRBV30|-
TGTGCCTGGAGTCCACCGGGACTCAGCTCTGGGGCCAACGTCCTGACTTTC
CAWSPPGLSSGANVLTF
>TRBJ2-3|17|TRBD2|TRBV15|-
TGTGCCACCAGCAGAGATGACGGGACTAGCGGGACAGATACGCAGTATTTT
CATSRDDGTSGTDTQYF
>TRBJ1-3|16|-|TRBV7-2|few
TGTGCCAGCAGCTTAGCGCCAGCTGCCTCTGGAAACACCATATATTTT
CASSLAPAASGNTIYF
>TRBJ1-1|14|-|TRBV6-4|-
TGTGCCAGCAGTCCGGCCCCGGGAGGCACTGAAGCTTTCTTT
CASSPAPGGTEAFF
>TRBJ2-1|13|-|TRBV6-2/TRBV6-3|few
TGTGCCAGCAGTTTAAGCTTCTCCAATGAGCAGTTCTTC
CASSLSFSNEQFF
>TRBJ2-5|16|-|TRBV5-1|-
TGCGCCAGCAGCTTCGCCGGTCCGGGTCCGCAAGAGACCCAGTACTTC
CASSFAGPGPQETQYF